This TCR beta chain originates from a study of shared T cell receptors in the human thymus. The CDR3 has 15 residues. Looked up from germline, CDR1 is SGHTA and CDR2 is FQGNSA. The ends lost 4 bases at V and 8 bases at J; junction bases unmatched: 9. TCRdb's copy holds only in-frame clones and misses some; the assay was immunoSEQ multiplex PCR. The table shows almost 550,000 clones, with 75% to 85% occurring only once. The same data also contributed to another study, on human thymus T cells. Turning to that study: All donors were healthy Finnish infants who were undergoing corrective surgery to treat congenital heart defects. Thymus pieces cut out during corrective heart surgery were the tissue that was used. Thymic and blood repertoires appeared to carry a bias in their V and J gene usage. Related studies found that unrelated individuals share highly overlapping thymic repertoires.

The chain recombines TRBV7-2 with TRBJ1-2, with 11 bases aligning to TRBD1. This TCR came from a boy younger than two with a congenital heart defect. Sequences were obtained from thymocytes. The CDR3 loop is CASSSPGTGGGGYTF. The CDR3 DNA reads TGTGCCAGCAGCTCCCCAGGGACAGGGGGAGGAGGCTACACCTTC. Drawing the rest from reference TRBV7-2 and TRBJ1-2, the complete variable domain is GAGVSQSPSNKVTEKGKDVELRCDPISGHTALYWYRQSLGQGLEFLIYFQGNSAPDKSGLPSDRFSAERTGGSVSTLTIQRTQQEDSAVYLCASSSPGTGGGGYTFGSGTRLTVV.